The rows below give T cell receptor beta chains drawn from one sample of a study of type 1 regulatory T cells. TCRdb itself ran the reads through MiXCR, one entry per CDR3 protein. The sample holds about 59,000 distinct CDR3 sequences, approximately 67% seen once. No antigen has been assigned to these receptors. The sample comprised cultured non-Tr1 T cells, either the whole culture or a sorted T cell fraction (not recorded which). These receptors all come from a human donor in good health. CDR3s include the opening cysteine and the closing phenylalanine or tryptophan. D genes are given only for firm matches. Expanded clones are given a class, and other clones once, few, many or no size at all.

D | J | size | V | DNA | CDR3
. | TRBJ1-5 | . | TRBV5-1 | TGCGCCAGCAGCCCGTTCCCGGCGGATCGAGATCAGCCCCAGCATTTT | CASSPFPADRDQPQHF
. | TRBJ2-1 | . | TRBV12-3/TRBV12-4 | TGTGCCAGCACCCATAGCGGCAACAATGAGCAGTTCTTC | CASTHSGNNEQFF
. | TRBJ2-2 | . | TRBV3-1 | TGTGCCAGCAGCCAAAGACGAGCAGGGCGCCCCGGGGAGCTGTTTTTT | CASSQRRAGRPGELFF
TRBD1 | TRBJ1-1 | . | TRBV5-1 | TGCGCCAGCAGCCCCGGACAGGGGATGAACACTGAAGCTTTCTTT | CASSPGQGMNTEAFF
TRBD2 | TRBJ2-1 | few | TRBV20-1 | TGCAGTGCTCAGACTCTTAGCGGGAGAGGGTTCGAGCAGTTCTTC | CSAQTLSGRGFEQFF
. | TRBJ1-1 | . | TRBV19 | TGTGCCAGTAGTATGGGGCGGATGAACACTGAAGCTTTCTTT | CASSMGRMNTEAFF
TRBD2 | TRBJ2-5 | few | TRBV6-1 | TGTGCCAGCAGAACAAGACTAGCGGAACAAGAGACCCAGTACTTC | CASRTRLAEQETQYF
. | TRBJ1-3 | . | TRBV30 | TGTGCCTGGAGTGCACGATCTCTGGGATCTGGAAACACCATATATTTT | CAWSARSLGSGNTIYF
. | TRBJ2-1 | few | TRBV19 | TGTGCCAGTAGTATAATATTCAGGAGTCGGGTAAGCTCCTACAATGAGCAGTTCTTC | CASSIIFRSRVSSYNEQFF
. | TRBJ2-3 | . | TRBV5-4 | TGTGCCAGCAGCTTGGTGTGGGGCGATACGCAGTATTTT | CASSLVWGDTQYF
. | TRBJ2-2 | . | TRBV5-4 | TGTGCCAGCAGCTTGGACGATCCACGTGGCACCGGGGAGCTGTTTTTT | CASSLDDPRGTGELFF
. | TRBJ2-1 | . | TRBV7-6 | TGTGCCAGCAGCTTAGTTCGCCTAACCGAGCAGTTCTTC | CASSLVRLTEQFF
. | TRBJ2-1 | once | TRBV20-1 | TGCAGTGCTAGAGATTTAAGCGGCGTGCCCTACAATGAGCAGTTCTTC | CSARDLSGVPYNEQFF
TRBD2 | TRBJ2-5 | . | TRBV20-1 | TGCAGTGCTGGCGGGGGGGAGCAAGAGACCCAGTACTTC | CSAGGGEQETQYF
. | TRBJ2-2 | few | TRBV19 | TGTGCCAGTAGTAGGAAGTTTTGGACAGAAAACACCGGGGAGCTGTTTTTT | CASSRKFWTENTGELFF
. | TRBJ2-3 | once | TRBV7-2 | TGTGCCAGCAGCAAGGACATACTCAGGGATACGCAGTATTTT | CASSKDILRDTQYF
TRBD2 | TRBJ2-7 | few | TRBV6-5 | TGTGCCAGCAGAACGTTGACTAGCGGCTCCTACGAGCAGTACTTC | CASRTLTSGSYEQYF
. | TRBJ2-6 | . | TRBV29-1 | TGCAGCGTCCTGGGCTCTGGGGCCAACGTCCTGACTTTC | CSVLGSGANVLTF
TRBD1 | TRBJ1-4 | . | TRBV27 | TGTGCCAGCAGCCAGGCCGCAGGGGGCCTACAAAAAAAACTGTTTTTT | CASSQAAGGLQKKLFF
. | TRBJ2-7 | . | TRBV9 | TGTGCCAGCAGCGAGACGGGTAGCTCCTACGAGCAGTACTTC | CASSETGSSYEQYF
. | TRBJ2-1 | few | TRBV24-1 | TGTGCCACCAGTGATTTGCTAGACGTCTACAATGAGCAGTTCTTC | CATSDLLDVYNEQFF
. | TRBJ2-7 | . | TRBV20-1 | TGCAGTACAGGCGGAAACTCCTACGAGCAGTACTTC | CSTGGNSYEQYF
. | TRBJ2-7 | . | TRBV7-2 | TGTGCCAGCAGCTTTCGCGACACCCGGGGGGAGCAGTACTTC | CASSFRDTRGEQYF
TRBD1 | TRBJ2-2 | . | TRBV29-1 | TGCAGCGTTGATGGCGCCAGGGGGACCGGGGAGCTGTTTTTT | CSVDGARGTGELFF
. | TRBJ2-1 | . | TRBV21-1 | TGTGCCAGCAGCAAGATACAGCGGGAGGATGCCTACAATGAGCAGTTCTTC | CASSKIQREDAYNEQFF
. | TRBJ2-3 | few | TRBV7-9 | TGTGCCAGCAGCGCGCAATGGGACACGCAGTATTTT | CASSAQWDTQYF
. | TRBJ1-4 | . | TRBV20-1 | TGCAGTGCCCCGGCCCCGGGAGAAGAAAAACTGTTTTTT | CSAPAPGEEKLFF
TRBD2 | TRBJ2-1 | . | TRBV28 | TGTGCCAGCAGCGCCCTAAAGCCGGGACTAGCGGGAGTGCGAACGAATGGGCAGTTCTTC | CASSALKPGLAGVRTNGQFF
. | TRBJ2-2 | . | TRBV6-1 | TGTGCCAGCAGGAGGGGGAGCGGGGAGCTGTTTTTT | CASRRGSGELFF
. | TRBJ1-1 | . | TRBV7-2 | TGTGCCAGCAGCCTCCGGGGGGGGAGTAACATGAACACTGAAGCTTTCTTT | CASSLRGGSNMNTEAFF
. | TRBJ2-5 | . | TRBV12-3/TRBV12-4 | TGTGCCAGCAGTTACCGGGACCCAAGAGAGACCCAGTACTTC | CASSYRDPRETQYF
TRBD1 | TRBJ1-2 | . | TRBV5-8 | TGTGCCAGCAGCCGCGGACAGGAAGGCTATGGCTACACCTTC | CASSRGQEGYGYTF
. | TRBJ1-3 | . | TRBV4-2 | TGTGCCAGCAGCCAAGATCCGGGCCGTAGAGACTCTGGAAACACCATATATTTT | CASSQDPGRRDSGNTIYF
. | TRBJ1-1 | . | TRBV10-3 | TGTGCCATCAGTGGTCAGCGGGCGCGGAACACTGAAGCTTTCTTT | CAISGQRARNTEAFF
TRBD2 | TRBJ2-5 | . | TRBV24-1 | TGTGCCACCAGTGACCCGGGACTAGAACAAGAGACCCAGTACTTC | CATSDPGLEQETQYF
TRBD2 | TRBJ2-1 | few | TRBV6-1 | TGTGCCAGCAGTGAAATGATTAGCGGGGGGCGGCAGTTCTTC | CASSEMISGGRQFF
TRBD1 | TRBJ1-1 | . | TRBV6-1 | TGTGCCAGTCAACCGGGACAGGGGGTGTGGGCTTTCTTT | CASQPGQGVWAFF
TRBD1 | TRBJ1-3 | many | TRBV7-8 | TGTGCCAGCAGCTCGACAGGGACCGGGGGAGTAAGAAACACCATATATTTT | CASSSTGTGGVRNTIYF
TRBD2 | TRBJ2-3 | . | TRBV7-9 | TGTGCCAGCAGTGGTAGCGGGAGGACAGATACGCAGTATTTT | CASSGSGRTDTQYF
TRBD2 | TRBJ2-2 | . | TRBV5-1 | TGCGCCAGCAGCACCGGACTAGCGGGAGGTTCCGGGGAGCTGTTTTTT | CASSTGLAGGSGELFF
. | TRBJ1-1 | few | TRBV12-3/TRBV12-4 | TGTGCCAGCAGTGTAGACAGGAACACTGAAGCTTTCTTT | CASSVDRNTEAFF
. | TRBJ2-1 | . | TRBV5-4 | TGTGCCAGCAATGCGAGGGTAGGTGAGCAGTTCTTC | CASNARVGEQFF
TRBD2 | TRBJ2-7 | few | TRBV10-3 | TGTGCCATCAGTGGGCGGGGGACCCATAGGGAGCAGTACTTC | CAISGRGTHREQYF
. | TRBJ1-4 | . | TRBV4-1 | TGCGCCAGCAGCCAACTCAGGGGTGAAAAACTGTTTTTT | CASSQLRGEKLFF
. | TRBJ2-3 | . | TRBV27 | TGTGCCAGCAGTCGTATACCGGGGCCGACTAGCACAGATACGCAGTATTTT | CASSRIPGPTSTDTQYF
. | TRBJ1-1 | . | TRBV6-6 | TGTGCCAGCAGCCAGGTCGGGGGCACTGAAGCTTTCTTT | CASSQVGGTEAFF
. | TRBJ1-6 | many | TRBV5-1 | TGCGCCAGCAGCCCTTTGGGAGCCACGTCGCCCCTCCACTTT | CASSPLGATSPLHF